This paragraph reports one TCR beta chain. Its target is not known. TCRdb redid the calling of the 5' RACE reads with MiXCR, one entry per CDR3 protein. The sample has hundreds of thousands of distinct CDR3 sequences; roughly an eighth are singletons. The data were obtained in a study of identical twins. Study-wide results and limits: Excess low generation probability was seen in twin-shared out-of-frame alpha sequences. Insertions were fewer in abundant cord blood beta clonotypes, whereas memory repertoires showed none of this pattern.

Germline-derived CDR1 and CDR2 are LNHDA and SQIVND (reference sequence). This CDR3 spans 14 amino acids. Losses at the gene ends were 3 bases for V and 1 base for J; bases not matched to a gene: 3. This sample was also put to use in a study of yellow fever vaccine responses in identical twins. That publication notes: Reportedly, the T cell response mounted by twins to vaccine seemed partly convergent, partly personalized.

This TCR came from a woman in her late teens or twenties in good health. This chain connects TRBV19 to TRBJ2-7; 7 bases agree with TRBD1. The sequenced sample was PBMCs. The CDR3 nucleotides are TGTGCCAGTAGTATTAGGGGACAGTCCTACGAGCAGTACTTC. Translation: CASSIRGQSYEQYF.